This TCR beta chain stems from a study of early T cells in non-severe SARS-CoV-2 infection. This clonotype was counted between two and nine times. The CDR3 loop spans 13 amino acids. Looked up from germline, CDR1 is SGHVS and CDR2 is FNYEAQ. Trimming took 3 bases from V and 0 from J, leaving 6 bases between them. In TCRdb, the 5' RACE reads were re-called with MiXCR into one record per CDR3 protein. Found here are under 25,000 distinct CDR3 sequences, over 4% of them singletons; the top ten hold about 4%. The sample taken for sequencing was whole blood. The chain links TRBV7-6 to TRBJ2-7; D possibly corresponds to TRBD2 (5 bases). This clonotype was sampled from an adult who was a healthcare worker with PCR-confirmed SARS-CoV-2 infection or an uninfected control (not recorded which). Here the CDR3 reads CASSFGDSYEQYF. CDR3 nucleotide sequence: TGTGCCAGCAGCTTCGGGGACTCCTACGAGCAGTACTTC.